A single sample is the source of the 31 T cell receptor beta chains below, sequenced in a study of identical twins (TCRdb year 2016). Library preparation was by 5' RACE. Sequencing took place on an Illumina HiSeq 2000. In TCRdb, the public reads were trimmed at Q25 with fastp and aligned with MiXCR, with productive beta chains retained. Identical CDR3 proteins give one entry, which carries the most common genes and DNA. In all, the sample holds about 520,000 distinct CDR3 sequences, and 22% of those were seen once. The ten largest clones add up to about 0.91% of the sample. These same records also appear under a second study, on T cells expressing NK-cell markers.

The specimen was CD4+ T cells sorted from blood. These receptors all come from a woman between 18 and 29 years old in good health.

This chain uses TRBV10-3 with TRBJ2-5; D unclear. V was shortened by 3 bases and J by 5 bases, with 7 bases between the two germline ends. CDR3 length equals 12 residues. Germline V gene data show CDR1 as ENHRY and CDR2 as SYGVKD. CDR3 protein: CAISETGETQYF. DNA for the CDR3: TGTGCCATCAGTGAAACCGGGGAGACCCAGTACTTC.

As DNA, the CDR3 is TGTGCCAGCAGTTTAGATCGGGCCTCTGGAAACACCATATATTTT. Amino acids: CASSLDRASGNTIYF. This chain links TRBV12-3 or TRBV12-4 with TRBJ1-3, with D unclear. Trimming removed 1 base at V and 0 bases at J, with 7 bases between. The CDR3 spans 15 residues.

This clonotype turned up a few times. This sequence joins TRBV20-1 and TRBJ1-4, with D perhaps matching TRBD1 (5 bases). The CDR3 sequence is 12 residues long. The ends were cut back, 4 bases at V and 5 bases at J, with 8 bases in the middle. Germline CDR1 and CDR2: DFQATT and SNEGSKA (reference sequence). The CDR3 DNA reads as TGCAGTGCTATCCGGGGGAATGAAAAACTGTTTTTT. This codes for CSAIRGNEKLFF.

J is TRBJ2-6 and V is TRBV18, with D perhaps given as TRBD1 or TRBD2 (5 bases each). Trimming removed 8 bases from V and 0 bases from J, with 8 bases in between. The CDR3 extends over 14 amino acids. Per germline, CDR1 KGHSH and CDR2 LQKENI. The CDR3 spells CASEGFSGANVLTF. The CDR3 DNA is TGTGCCAGCGAGGGGTTCTCTGGGGCCAACGTCCTGACTTTC.

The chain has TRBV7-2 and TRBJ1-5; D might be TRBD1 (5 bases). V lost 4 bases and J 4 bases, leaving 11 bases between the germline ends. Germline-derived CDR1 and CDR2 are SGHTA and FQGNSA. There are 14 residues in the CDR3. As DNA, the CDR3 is TGTGCCAGCAGCTGGGCAGGGAGGAATCAGCCCCAGCATTTT. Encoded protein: CASSWAGRNQPQHF.

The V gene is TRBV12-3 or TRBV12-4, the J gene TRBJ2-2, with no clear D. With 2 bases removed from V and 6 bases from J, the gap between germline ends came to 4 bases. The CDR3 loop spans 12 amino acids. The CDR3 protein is CASSLIPGELFF. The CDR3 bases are TGTGCCAGCAGTTTAATCCCCGGGGAGCTGTTTTTT.

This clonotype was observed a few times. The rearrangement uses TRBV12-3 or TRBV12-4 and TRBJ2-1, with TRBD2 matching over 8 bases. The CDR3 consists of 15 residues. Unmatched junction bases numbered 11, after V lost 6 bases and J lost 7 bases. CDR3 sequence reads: CASSPGPGGRNEQFF. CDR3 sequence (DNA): TGTGCCAGCAGCCCCGGGCCGGGGGGGCGGAATGAGCAGTTCTTC.

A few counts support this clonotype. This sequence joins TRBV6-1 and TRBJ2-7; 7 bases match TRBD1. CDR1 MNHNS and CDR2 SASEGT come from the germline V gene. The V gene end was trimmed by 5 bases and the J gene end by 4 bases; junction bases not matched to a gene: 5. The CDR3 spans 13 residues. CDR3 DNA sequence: TGTGCCAGCAGTAAGGGACAGACTTACGAGCAGTACTTC. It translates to CASSKGQTYEQYF.

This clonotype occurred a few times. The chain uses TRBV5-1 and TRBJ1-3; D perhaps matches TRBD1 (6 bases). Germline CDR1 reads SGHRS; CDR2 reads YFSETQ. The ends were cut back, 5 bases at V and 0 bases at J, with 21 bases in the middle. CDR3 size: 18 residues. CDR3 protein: CASRLSPGGQSSGNTIYF. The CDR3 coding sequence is TGCGCCAGCAGACTCTCCCCCGGCGGACAGAGCTCTGGAAACACCATATATTTT.

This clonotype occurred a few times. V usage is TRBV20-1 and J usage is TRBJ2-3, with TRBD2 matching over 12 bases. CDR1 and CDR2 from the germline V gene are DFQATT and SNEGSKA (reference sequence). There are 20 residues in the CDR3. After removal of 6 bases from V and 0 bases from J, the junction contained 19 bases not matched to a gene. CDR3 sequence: CSAPGGLLAGGTSSTDTQYF. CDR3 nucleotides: TGCAGTGCCCCGGGTGGGTTACTAGCGGGAGGAACATCTAGCACAGATACGCAGTATTTT.

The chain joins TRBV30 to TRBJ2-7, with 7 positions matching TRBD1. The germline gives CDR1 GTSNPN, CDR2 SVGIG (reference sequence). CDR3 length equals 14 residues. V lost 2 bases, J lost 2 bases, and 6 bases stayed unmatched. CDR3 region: CAWSRQGGTYEQYF. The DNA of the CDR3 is TGTGCCTGGAGTCGACAGGGTGGTACCTACGAGCAGTACTTC.

Written as DNA, the CDR3 is TGCAGTGCAGGGGAGGGGGGGCCCAGAGAGACCCAGTACTTC. Translating it yields CSAGEGGPRETQYF. The chain uses TRBV20-1 and TRBJ2-5, with D tentatively TRBD2 (7 bases). Per germline, CDR1 DFQATT and CDR2 SNEGSKA (reference sequence). Trimming pared 6 bases from V and 4 bases from J, leaving 18 bases between. The CDR3 covers 14 residues.

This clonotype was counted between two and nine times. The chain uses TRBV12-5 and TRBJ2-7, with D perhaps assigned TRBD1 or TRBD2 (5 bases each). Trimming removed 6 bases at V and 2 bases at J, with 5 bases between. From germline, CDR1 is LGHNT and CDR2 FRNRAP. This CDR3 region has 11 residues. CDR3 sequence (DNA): TGTGCTAGTGGGGGACCCTACGAGCAGTACTTC. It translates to CASGGPYEQYF.

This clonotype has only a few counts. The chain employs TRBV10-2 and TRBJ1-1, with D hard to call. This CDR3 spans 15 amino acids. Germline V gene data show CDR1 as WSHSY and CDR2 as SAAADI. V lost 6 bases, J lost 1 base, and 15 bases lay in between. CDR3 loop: CASSQDGPRNTEAFF. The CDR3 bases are TGCGCCAGCAGCCAGGACGGGCCGAGGAACACTGAAGCTTTCTTT.

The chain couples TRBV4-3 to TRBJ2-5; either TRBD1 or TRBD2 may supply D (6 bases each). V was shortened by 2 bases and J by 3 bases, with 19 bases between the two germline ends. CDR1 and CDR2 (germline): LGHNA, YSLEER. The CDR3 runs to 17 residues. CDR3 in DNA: TGCGCCAGCAGCCAACTTCCCGGAGGGGCAGGGGAAGAGACCCAGTACTTC. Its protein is CASSQLPGGAGEETQYF.

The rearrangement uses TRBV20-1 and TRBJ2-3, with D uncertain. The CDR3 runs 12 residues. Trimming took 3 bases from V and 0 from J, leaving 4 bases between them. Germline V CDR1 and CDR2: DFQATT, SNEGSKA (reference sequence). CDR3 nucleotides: TGCAGTGCTAGCACTAGCACAGATACGCAGTATTTT. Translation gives CSASTSTDTQYF.

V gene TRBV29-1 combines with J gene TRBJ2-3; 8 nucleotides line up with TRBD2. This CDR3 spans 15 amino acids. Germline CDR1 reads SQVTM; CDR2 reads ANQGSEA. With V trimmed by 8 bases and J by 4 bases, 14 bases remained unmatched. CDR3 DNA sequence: TGCAGCTCCGGGGGGGACATCGGCTGGGCAGATACGCAGTATTTT. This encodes CSSGGDIGWADTQYF.

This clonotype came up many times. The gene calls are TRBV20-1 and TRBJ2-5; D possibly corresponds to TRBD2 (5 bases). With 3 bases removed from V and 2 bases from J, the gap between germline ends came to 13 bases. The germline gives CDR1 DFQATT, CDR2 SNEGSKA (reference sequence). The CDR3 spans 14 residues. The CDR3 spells CSASSGSLQETQYF. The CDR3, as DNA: TGCAGTGCTAGCTCGGGGTCCCTTCAAGAGACCCAGTACTTC.

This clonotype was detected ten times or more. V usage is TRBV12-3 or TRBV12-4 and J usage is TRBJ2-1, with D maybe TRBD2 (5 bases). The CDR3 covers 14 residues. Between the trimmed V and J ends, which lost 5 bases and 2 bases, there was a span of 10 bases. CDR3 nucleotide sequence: TGTGCCAGCAGTGACTATCCGCCCTACAATGAGCAGTTCTTC. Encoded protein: CASSDYPPYNEQFF.

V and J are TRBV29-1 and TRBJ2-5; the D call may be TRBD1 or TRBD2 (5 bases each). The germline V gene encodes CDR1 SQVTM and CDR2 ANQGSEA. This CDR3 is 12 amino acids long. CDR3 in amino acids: CIGTSHAETQYF. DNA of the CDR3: TGCATAGGGACCAGCCATGCGGAGACCCAGTACTTC.

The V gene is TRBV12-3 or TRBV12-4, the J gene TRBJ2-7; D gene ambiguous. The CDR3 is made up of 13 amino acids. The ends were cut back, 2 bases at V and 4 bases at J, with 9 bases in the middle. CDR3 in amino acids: CASSLLRIYEQYF. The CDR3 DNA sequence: TGTGCCAGCAGTTTACTCCGTATTTACGAGCAGTACTTC.

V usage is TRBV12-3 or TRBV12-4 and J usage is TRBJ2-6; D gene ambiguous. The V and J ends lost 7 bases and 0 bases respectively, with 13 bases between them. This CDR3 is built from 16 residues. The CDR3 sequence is CASNSVVSSGANVLTF. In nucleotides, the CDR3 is TGTGCCAGCAATTCCGTGGTCAGCTCTGGGGCCAACGTCCTGACTTTC.

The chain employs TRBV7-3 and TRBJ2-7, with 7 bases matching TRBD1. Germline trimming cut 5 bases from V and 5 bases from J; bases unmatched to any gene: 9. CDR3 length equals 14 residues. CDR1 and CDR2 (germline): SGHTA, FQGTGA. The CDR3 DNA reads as TGTGCCAGCAGCCTCGACAGGGATAGGGACGAGCAGTACTTC. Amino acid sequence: CASSLDRDRDEQYF.

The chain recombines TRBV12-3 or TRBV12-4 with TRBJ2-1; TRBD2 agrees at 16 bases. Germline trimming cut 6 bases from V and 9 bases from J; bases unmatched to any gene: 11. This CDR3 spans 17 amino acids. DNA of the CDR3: TGTGCCAGCAGCTCCGGGACTAGCGGGAGGGCCCGGGTTGAGCAGTTCTTC. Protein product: CASSSGTSGRARVEQFF.

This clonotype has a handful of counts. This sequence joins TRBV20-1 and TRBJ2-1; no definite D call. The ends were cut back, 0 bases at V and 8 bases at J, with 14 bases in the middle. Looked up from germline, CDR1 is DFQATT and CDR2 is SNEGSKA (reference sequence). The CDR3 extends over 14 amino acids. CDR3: CSARDPWGTDEQFF. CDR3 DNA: TGCAGTGCTAGAGACCCATGGGGTACGGATGAGCAGTTCTTC.

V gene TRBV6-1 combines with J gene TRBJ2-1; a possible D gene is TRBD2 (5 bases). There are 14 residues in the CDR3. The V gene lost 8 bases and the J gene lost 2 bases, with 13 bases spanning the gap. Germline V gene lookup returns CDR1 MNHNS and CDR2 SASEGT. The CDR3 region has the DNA TGTGCCAGCTCCTGGGAGCGGCCCTACAATGAGCAGTTCTTC. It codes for CASSWERPYNEQFF.

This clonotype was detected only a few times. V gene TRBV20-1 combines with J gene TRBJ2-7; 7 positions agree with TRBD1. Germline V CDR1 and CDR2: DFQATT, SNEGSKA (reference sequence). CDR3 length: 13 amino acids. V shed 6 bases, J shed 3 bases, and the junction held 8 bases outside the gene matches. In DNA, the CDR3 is TGCAGTGCCTCCGGGACAGCCTTCTACGAGCAGTACTTC. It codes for CSASGTAFYEQYF.

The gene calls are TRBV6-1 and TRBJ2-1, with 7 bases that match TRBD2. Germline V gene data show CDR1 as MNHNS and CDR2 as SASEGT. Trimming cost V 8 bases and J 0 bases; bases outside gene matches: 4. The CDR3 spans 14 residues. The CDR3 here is CASRGGPSYNEQFF. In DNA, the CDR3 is TGTGCCAGCCGGGGAGGGCCCTCCTACAATGAGCAGTTCTTC.

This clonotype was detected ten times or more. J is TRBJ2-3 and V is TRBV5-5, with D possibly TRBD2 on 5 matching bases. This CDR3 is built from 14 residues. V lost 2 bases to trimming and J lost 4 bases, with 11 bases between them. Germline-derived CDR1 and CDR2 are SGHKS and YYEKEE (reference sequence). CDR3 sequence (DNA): TGTGCCAGCAGCTTCTTTCGGGAATCAGATACGCAGTATTTT. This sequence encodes CASSFFRESDTQYF.

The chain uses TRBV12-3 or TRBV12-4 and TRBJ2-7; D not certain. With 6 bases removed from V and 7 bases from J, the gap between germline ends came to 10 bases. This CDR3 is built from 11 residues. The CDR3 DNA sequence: TGTGCCAGCAGAAAAGTGGGAGAGCAGTACTTC. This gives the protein CASRKVGEQYF.

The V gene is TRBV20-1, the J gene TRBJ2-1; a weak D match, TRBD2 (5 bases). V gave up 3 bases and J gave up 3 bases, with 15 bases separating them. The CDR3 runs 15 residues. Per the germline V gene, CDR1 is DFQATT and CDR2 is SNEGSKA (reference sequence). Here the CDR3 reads CSARDFATDYNEQFF. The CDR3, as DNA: TGCAGTGCTAGGGACTTCGCCACTGACTACAATGAGCAGTTCTTC.